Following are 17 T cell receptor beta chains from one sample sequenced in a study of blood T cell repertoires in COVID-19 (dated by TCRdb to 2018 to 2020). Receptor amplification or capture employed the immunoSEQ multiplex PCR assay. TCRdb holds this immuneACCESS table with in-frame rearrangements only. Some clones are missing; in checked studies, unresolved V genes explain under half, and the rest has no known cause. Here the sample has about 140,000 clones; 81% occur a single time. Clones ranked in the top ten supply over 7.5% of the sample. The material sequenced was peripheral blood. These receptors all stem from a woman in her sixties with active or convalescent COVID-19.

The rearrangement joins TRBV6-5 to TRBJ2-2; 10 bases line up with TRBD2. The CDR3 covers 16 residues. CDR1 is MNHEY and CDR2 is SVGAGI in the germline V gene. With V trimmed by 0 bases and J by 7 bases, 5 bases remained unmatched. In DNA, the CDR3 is TGTGCCAGCAGTTACTCTGGGACTAGCGTCGTCGGGGAGCTGTTTTTT. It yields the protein CASSYSGTSVVGELFF.

DNA for the CDR3: TGTGCCACCAGTGATTCCGGGGGGACCAACAATGAGCAGTTCTTC. Translation: CATSDSGGTNNEQFF. This chain uses TRBV24-1 with TRBJ2-1; TRBD2 agrees at 7 bases. V shed 2 bases, J shed 5 bases, and the junction held 5 bases outside the gene matches. CDR3 length equals 15 residues. The germline V gene has CDR1 KGHDR and CDR2 SFDVKD.

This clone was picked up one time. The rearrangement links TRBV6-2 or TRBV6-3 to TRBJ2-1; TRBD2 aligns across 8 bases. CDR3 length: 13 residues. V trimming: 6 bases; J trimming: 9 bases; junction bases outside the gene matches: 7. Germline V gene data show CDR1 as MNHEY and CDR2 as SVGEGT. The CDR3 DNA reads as TGTGCCAGCAGCAACCCCGGGGGGGCTGAGCAGTTCTTC. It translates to CASSNPGGAEQFF.

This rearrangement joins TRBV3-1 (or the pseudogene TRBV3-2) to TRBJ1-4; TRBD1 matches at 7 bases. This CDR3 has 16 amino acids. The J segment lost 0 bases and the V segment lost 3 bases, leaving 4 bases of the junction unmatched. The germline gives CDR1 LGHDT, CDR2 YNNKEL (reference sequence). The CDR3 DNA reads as TGTGCCAGCAGCCAGGACAGGCCCGCAACTAATGAAAAACTGTTTTTT. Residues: CASSQDRPATNEKLFF.

CDR3 DNA: TGTGCCAGCAGTTTATCCCCCCAGGGGAACTATGGCTACACCTTC. Protein product: CASSLSPQGNYGYTF. This chain uses TRBV27 with TRBJ1-2, with D perhaps TRBD1 (6 bases). The germline V gene has CDR1 MNHEY and CDR2 SMNVEV (reference sequence). The V and J ends lost 0 bases and 2 bases respectively, with 10 bases between them. There are 15 residues in the CDR3.

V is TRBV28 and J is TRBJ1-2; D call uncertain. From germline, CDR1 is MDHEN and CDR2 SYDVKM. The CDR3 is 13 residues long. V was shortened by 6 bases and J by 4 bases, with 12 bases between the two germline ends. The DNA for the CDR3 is TGTGCCAGCAGGGGAGCTCTTCGCTATGGCTACACCTTC. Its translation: CASRGALRYGYTF.

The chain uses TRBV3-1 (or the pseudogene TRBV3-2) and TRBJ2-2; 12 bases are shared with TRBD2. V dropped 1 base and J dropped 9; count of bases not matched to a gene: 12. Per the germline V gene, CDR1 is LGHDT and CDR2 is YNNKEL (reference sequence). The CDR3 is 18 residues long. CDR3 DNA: TGTGCCAGCAGCCAAGTCGATTCCCCTAGCGGGAGGGACCGGGAGCTGTTTTTT. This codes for CASSQVDSPSGRDRELFF.

The CDR3 region has the DNA TGTGCCAGCGGGCGTCAGTACACCGGGGAGCTGTTTTTT. Translated: CASGRQYTGELFF. The chain couples TRBV6-5 to TRBJ2-2; D is unclear. The V gene's germline CDR1 is MNHEY and CDR2 SVGAGI. This CDR3 comprises 13 residues. Trimming cost V 8 bases and J 3 bases, with 10 bases left between them.

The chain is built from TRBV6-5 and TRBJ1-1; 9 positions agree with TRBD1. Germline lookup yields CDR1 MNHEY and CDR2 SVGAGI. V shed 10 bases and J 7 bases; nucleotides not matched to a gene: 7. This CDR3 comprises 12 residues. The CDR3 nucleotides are TGTGCCACTCCGGACAGGGGCGTTGAAGCTTTCTTT. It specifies CATPDRGVEAFF.

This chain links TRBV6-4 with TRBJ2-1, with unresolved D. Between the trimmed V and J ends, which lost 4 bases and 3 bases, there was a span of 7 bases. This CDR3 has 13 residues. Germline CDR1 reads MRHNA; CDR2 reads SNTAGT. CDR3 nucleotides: TGTGCCAGCAGTGCTACTTTCTACAATGAGCAGTTCTTC. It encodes CASSATFYNEQFF.

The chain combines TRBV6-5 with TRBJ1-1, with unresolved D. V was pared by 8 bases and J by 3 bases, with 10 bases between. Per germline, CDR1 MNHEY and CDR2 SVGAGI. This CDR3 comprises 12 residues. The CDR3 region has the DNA TGTGCCAGCTCGAGAGGTGACACTGAAGCTTTCTTT. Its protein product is CASSRGDTEAFF.

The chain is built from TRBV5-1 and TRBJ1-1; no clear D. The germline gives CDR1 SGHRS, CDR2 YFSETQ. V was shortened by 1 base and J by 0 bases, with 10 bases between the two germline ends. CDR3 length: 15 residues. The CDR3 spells CASSLIPSLNTEAFF. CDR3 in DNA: TGCGCCAGCAGCTTGATTCCGTCTTTGAACACTGAAGCTTTCTTT.

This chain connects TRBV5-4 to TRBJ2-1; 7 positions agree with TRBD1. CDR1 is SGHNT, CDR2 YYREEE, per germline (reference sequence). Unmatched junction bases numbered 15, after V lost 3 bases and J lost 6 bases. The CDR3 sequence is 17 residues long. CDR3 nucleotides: TGTGCCAGCAGCTCCCCCACCCCCGACAGGGTGATCAATGAGCAGTTCTTC. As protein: CASSSPTPDRVINEQFF. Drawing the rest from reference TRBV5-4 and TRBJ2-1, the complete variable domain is ETGVTQSPTHLIKTRGQQVTLRCSSQSGHNTVSWYQQALGQGPQFIFQYYREEENGRGNFPPRFSGLQFPNYSSELNVNALELDDSALYLCASSSPTPDRVINEQFFGPGTRLTVL.

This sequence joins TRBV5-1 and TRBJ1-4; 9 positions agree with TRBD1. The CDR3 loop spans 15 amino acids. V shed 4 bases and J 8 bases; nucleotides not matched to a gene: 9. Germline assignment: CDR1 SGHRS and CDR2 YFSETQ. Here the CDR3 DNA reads TGCGCCAGCAGCCTGATGGGACAGGGCGGGGAAAAACTGTTTTTT. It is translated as CASSLMGQGGEKLFF.

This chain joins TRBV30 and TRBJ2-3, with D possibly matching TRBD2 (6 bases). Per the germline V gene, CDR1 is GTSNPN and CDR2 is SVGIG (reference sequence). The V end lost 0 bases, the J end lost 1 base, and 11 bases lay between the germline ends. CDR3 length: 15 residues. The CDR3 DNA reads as TGTGCCTGGAGTGTAAAGGGACTCGGCACAGATACGCAGTATTTT. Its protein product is CAWSVKGLGTDTQYF.

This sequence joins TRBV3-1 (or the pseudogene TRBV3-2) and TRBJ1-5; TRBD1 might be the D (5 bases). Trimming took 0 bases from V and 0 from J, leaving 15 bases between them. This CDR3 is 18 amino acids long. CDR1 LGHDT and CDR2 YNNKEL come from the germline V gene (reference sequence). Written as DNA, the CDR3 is TGTGCCAGCAGCCAAGATAAGAGGCAGGGTTATAGCAATCAGCCCCAGCATTTT. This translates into CASSQDKRQGYSNQPQHF.

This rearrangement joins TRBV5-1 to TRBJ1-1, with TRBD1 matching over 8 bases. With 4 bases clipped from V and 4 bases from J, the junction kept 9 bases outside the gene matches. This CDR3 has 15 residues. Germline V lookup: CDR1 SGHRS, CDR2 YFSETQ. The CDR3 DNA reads TGCGCCAGCAGCCCAAGACAGGGGACCCGCACTGAAGCTTTCTTT. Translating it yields CASSPRQGTRTEAFF.